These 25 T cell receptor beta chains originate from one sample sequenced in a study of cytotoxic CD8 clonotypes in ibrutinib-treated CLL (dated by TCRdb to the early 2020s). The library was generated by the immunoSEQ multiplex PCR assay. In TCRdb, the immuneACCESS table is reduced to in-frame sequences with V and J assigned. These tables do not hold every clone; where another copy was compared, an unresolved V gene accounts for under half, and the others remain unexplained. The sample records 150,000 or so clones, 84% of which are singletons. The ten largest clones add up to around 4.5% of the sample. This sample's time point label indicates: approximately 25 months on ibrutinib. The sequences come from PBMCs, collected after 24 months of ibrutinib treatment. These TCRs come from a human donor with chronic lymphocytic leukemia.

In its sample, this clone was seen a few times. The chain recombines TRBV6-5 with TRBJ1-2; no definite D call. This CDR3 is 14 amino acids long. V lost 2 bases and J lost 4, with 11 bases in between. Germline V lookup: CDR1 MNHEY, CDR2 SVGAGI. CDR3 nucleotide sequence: TGTGCCAGCAGTTACGAGGGCCCTGGCTATGGCTACACCTTC. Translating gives CASSYEGPGYGYTF.

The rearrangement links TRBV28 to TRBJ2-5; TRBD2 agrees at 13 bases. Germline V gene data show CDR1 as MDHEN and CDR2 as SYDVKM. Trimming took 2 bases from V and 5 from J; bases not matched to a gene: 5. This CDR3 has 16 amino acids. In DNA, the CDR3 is TGTGCCAGCAGTTTAACTAGCGGGAGGGCCTTTGAGACCCAGTACTTC. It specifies CASSLTSGRAFETQYF. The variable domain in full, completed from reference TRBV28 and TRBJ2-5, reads DVKVTQSSRYLVKRTGEKVFLECVQDMDHENMFWYRQDPGLGLRLIYFSYDVKMKEKGDIPEGYSVSREKKERFSLILESASTNQTSMYLCASSLTSGRAFETQYFGPGTRLLVL.

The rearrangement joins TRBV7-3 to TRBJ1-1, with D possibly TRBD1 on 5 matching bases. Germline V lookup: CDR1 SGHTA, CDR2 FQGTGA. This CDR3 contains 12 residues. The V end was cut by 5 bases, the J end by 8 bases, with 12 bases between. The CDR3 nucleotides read TGTGCCAGCAGCCCACAGGCTACCGAAGCTTTCTTT. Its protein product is CASSPQATEAFF.

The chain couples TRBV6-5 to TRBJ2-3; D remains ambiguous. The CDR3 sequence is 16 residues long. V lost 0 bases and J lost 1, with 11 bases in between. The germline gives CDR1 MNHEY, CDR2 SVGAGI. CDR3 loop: CASSYSSSPRTDTQYF. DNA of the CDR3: TGTGCCAGCAGTTACTCGTCGTCACCTCGCACAGATACGCAGTATTTT.

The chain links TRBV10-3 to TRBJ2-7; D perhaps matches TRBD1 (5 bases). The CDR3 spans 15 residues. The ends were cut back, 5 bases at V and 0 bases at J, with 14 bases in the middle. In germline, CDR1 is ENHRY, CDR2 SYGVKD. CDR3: CAISPGLQGSYEQYF. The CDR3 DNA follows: TGTGCCATCAGTCCGGGCCTCCAGGGCTCCTACGAGCAGTACTTC.

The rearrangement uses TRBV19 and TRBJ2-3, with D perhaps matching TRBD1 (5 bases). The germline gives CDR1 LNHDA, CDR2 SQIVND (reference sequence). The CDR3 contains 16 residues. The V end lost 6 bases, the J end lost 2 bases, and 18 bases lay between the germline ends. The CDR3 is CASSPTARKTTDTQYF. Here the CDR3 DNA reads TGTGCCAGTAGCCCGACAGCTCGTAAAACCACAGATACGCAGTATTTT.

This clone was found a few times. The CDR3 DNA reads as TGCAGCGTTGTCGGGGGTTCGGAGACCCAGTACTTC. The encoded protein is CSVVGGSETQYF. J is TRBJ2-5 and V is TRBV29-1; a possible D gene is TRBD2 (6 bases). The CDR3 extends over 12 amino acids. V lost 4 bases and J 5 bases, leaving 11 bases between the germline ends. Per germline, CDR1 SQVTM and CDR2 ANQGSEA.

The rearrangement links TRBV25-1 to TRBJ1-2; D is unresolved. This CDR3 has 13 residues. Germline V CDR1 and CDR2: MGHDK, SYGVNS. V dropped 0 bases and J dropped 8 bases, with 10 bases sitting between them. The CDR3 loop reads CASSEYSLGGYTF. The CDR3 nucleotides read TGTGCCAGCAGTGAATATAGTCTTGGGGGCTACACCTTC.

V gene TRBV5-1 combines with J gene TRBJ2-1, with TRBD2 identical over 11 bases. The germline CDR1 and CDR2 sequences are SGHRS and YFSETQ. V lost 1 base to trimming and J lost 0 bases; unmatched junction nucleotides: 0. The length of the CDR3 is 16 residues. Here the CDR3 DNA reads TGCGCCAGCAGCTTGACTAGCGGGAGCTCCTACAATGAGCAGTTCTTC. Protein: CASSLTSGSSYNEQFF.

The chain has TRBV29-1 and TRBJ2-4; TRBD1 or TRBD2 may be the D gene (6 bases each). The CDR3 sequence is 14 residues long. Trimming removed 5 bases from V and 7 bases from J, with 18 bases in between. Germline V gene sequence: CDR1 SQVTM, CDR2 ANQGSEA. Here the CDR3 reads CSVKKGGSGNIQYF. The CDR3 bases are TGCAGCGTTAAAAAAGGGGGGTCGGGTAACATTCAGTACTTC.

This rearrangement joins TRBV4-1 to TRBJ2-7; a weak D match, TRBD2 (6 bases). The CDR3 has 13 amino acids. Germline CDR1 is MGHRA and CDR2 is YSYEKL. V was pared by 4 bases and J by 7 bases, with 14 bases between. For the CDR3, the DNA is TGCGCCAGCAGCCGCTCGGCGGGATGGGAGCAGTACTTC. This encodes CASSRSAGWEQYF.

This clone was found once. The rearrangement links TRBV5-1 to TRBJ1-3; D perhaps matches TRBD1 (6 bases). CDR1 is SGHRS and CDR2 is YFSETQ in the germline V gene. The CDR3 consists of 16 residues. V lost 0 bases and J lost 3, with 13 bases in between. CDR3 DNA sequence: TGCGCCAGCAGCTTGGACGGGACAATGATTGGAAACACCATATATTTT. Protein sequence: CASSLDGTMIGNTIYF.

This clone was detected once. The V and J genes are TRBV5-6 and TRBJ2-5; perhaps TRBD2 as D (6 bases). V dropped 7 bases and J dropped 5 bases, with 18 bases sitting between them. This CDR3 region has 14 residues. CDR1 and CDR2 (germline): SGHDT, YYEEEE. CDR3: CASSLRGPRETQYF. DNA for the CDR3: TGTGCCAGCTCATTGCGGGGCCCGCGCGAGACCCAGTACTTC.

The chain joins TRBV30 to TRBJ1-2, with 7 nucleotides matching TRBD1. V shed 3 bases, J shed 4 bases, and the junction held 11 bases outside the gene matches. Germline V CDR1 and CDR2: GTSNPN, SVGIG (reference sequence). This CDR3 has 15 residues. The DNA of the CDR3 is TGTGCCTGGAGGACTGACAGGGTACTCCTCTATGGCTACACCTTC. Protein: CAWRTDRVLLYGYTF. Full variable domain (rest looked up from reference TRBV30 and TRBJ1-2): SQTIHQWPATLVQPVGSPLSLECTVEGTSNPNLYWYRQAAGRGLQLLFYSVGIGQISSEVPQNLSASRPQDRQFILSSKKLLLSDSGFYLCAWRTDRVLLYGYTFGSGTRLTVV.

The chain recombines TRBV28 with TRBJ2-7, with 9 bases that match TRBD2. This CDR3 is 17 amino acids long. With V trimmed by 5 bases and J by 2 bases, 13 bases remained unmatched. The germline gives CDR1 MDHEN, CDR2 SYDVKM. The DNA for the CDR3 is TGTGCCAGCAGTCCCTGGGGTAGCGGGAGTTATGCCTACGAGCAGTACTTC. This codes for CASSPWGSGSYAYEQYF.

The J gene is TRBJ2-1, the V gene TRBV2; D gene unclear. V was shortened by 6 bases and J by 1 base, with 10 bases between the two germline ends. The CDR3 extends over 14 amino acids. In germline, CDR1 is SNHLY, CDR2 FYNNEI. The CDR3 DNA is TGTGCCAGCAGGAACCACCCATCCTACAATGAGCAGTTCTTC. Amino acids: CASRNHPSYNEQFF.

The CDR3 reads CASSLVFRMGRPNTEAFF. In DNA, the CDR3 is TGTGCCAGCAGCTTAGTCTTTCGAATGGGCAGACCGAACACTGAAGCTTTCTTT. The rearrangement uses TRBV7-2 and TRBJ1-1; no reliable D call. The length of the CDR3 is 18 residues. V dropped 1 base and J dropped 1 base, with 19 bases sitting between them. Germline-derived CDR1 and CDR2 are SGHTA and FQGNSA.

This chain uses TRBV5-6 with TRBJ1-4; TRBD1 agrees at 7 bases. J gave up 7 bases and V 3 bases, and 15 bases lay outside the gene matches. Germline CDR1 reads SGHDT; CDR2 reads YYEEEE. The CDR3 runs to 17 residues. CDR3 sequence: CASSSRTGTIRVEKLFF. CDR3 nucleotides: TGTGCCAGCAGCTCTAGGACAGGAACTATAAGGGTTGAAAAACTGTTTTTT.

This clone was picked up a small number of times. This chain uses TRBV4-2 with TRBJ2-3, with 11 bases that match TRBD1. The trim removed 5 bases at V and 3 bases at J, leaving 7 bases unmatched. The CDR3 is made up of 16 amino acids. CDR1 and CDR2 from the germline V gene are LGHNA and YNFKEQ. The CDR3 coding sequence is TGTGCCAGCAGCTACGGGACAGGGGGTGTAACAGATACGCAGTATTTT. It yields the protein CASSYGTGGVTDTQYF.

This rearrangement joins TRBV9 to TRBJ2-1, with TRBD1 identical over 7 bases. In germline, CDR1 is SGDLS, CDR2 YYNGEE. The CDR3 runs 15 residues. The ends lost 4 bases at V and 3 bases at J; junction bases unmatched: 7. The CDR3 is CASSSGQSDYNEQFF. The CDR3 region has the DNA TGTGCCAGCAGCTCGGGACAGTCCGACTACAATGAGCAGTTCTTC.

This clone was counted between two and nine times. CDR3 in amino acids: CASSMIMGVLYEQYF. In DNA, the CDR3 is TGTGCCAGTAGTATGATAATGGGAGTTCTCTACGAGCAGTACTTC. The rearrangement joins TRBV19 to TRBJ2-7; D possibly corresponds to TRBD2 (5 bases). Germline V gene sequence: CDR1 LNHDA, CDR2 SQIVND (reference sequence). Trimming shortened V by 3 bases and J by 3 bases, and 15 bases separated the two germline ends. This CDR3 has 15 amino acids.

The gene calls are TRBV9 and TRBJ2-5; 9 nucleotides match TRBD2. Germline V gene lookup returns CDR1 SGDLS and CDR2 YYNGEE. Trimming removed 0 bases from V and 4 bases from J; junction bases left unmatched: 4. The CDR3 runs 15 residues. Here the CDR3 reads CASSVAAGGGETQYF. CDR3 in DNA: TGTGCCAGCAGCGTAGCAGCGGGAGGAGGAGAGACCCAGTACTTC.

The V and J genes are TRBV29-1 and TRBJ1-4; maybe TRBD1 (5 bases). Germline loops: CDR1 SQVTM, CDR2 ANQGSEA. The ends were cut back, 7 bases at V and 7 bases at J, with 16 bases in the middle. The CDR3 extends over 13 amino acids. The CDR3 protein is CSAFGFGGEKLFF. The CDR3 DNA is TGCAGCGCTTTCGGCTTCGGGGGTGAAAAACTGTTTTTT. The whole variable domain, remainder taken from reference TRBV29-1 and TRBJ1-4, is SAVISQKPSRDICQRGTSLTIQCQVDSQVTMMFWYRQQPGQSLTLIATANQGSEATYESGFVIDKFPISRPNLTFSTLTVSNMSPEDSSIYLCSAFGFGGEKLFFGSGTQLSVL.

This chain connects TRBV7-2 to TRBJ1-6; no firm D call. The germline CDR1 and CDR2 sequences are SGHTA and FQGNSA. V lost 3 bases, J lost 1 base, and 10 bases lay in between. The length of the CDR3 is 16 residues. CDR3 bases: TGTGCCAGCAGCTTGTTTGGAATTTCCTATAATTCACCCCTCCACTTT. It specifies CASSLFGISYNSPLHF.

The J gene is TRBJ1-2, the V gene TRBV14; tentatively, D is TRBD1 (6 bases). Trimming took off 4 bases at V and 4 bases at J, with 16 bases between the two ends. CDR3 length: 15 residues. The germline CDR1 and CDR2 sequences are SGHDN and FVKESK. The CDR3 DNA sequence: TGTGCCAGCAGCCCTATGAACAGGGTGATCTATGGCTACACCTTC. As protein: CASSPMNRVIYGYTF.